What follows are 12 T cell receptor beta chains derived from one specimen sequenced in a study of T cell responses to AZD1222 COVID-19 vaccine. This table comes from immunoSEQ multiplex PCR, and its TCRdb copy is limited to in-frame clones, with some not included. Of some 120,000 clones detected, 85% to 95% appear once; the ten largest clones hold approximately 3%. This material consisted of peripheral blood, taken on day 0 of AZD1222 vaccination. These receptors came from an adult in good health.

The chain is built from TRBV28 and TRBJ1-2, with D maybe TRBD1 (6 bases). Per the germline V gene, CDR1 is MDHEN and CDR2 is SYDVKM. The CDR3 has 13 amino acids. Trimming took off 7 bases at V and 8 bases at J, with 17 bases between the two ends. This CDR3 is CASKYREGDGYTF. The CDR3 bases are TGTGCCAGCAAGTACAGGGAGGGAGACGGCTACACCTTC.

The rearrangement joins TRBV4-2 to TRBJ1-2, with 7 bases matching TRBD1. Germline trimming cut 4 bases from V and 3 bases from J; bases unmatched to any gene: 2. The CDR3 runs to 13 residues. The germline V gene has CDR1 LGHNA and CDR2 YNFKEQ. The chain's CDR3 is CASSLDRDYGYTF. DNA of the CDR3: TGTGCCAGCAGCCTCGACAGGGACTATGGCTACACCTTC.

This sequence joins TRBV28 and TRBJ2-2, with D possibly being TRBD1 (5 bases). CDR3 length equals 14 residues. Germline-derived CDR1 and CDR2 are MDHEN and SYDVKM. V was cut by 4 bases and J by 7 bases, with 13 bases left in between. CDR3 bases: TGTGCCAGCAGTTACCTCAGGGCGGACGGGGAGCTGTTTTTT. Protein sequence: CASSYLRADGELFF. Full variable domain (rest looked up from reference TRBV28 and TRBJ2-2): DVKVTQSSRYLVKRTGEKVFLECVQDMDHENMFWYRQDPGLGLRLIYFSYDVKMKEKGDIPEGYSVSREKKERFSLILESASTNQTSMYLCASSYLRADGELFFGEGSRLTVL.

CDR3 region: CASSLEGHRGANVLTF. CDR3 DNA sequence: TGTGCCAGCAGCTTGGAAGGGCATAGAGGGGCCAACGTCCTGACTTTC. This chain connects TRBV5-6 to TRBJ2-6; D ambiguous. The V gene lost 0 bases and the J gene lost 4 bases, with 11 bases spanning the gap. The CDR3 runs to 16 residues. CDR1 and CDR2 (germline): SGHDT, YYEEEE. The complete variable domain, with remaining parts taken from reference TRBV5-6 and TRBJ2-6, reads DAGVTQSPTHLIKTRGQQVTLRCSPKSGHDTVSWYQQALGQGPQFIFQYYEEEERQRGNFPDRFSGHQFPNYSSELNVNALLLGDSALYLCASSLEGHRGANVLTFGAGSRLTVL.

The chain has TRBV5-1 and TRBJ2-7; D not certain. Trimming stripped 4 bases from V and 2 bases from J, with 13 bases between. This CDR3 comprises 14 residues. Germline V gives CDR1 SGHRS, CDR2 YFSETQ. CDR3 sequence: CASSRTVETYEQYF. The CDR3 DNA reads as TGCGCCAGCAGCCGCACCGTCGAAACCTACGAGCAGTACTTC.

This clone was found once. The chain carries TRBV2 and TRBJ2-3; possibly TRBD1 or TRBD2 for D (5 bases each). The CDR3 totals 14 residues. The ends were cut back, 7 bases at V and 1 base at J, with 12 bases in the middle. Germline CDR1 is SNHLY and CDR2 is FYNNEI. In DNA, the CDR3 is TGTGCCAGCAATAAAGGGACCCGCACAGATACGCAGTATTTT. Protein sequence: CASNKGTRTDTQYF.

The V and J genes are TRBV5-6 and TRBJ1-5; D is undetermined. CDR3 length equals 17 residues. Trimming stripped 2 bases from V and 0 bases from J, with 15 bases between. CDR1 SGHDT and CDR2 YYEEEE come from the germline V gene. The CDR3 region has the DNA TGTGCCAGCAGCTTCTCAAGCGGGTCTTCTAGCAATCAGCCCCAGCATTTT. Amino acid sequence: CASSFSSGSSSNQPQHF.

Only a few counts were recorded for this clone. This chain joins TRBV6-5 and TRBJ1-2; D might be TRBD1 (5 bases). Germline V gene sequence: CDR1 MNHEY, CDR2 SVGAGI. The CDR3 spans 14 residues. Trimming took 7 bases from V and 2 from J, leaving 14 bases between them. This CDR3 is CASNGVKGNYGYTF. The CDR3 DNA reads TGTGCCAGCAATGGGGTTAAGGGGAACTATGGCTACACCTTC.

The chain couples TRBV6-5 to TRBJ2-3; TRBD2 matches at 7 bases. The ends lost 4 bases at V and 1 base at J; junction bases unmatched: 5. CDR3 length equals 15 residues. Looked up from germline, CDR1 is MNHEY and CDR2 is SVGAGI. CDR3 in amino acids: CASSWGGAGTDTQYF. The CDR3 DNA is TGTGCCAGCAGTTGGGGGGGTGCGGGCACAGATACGCAGTATTTT.

This rearrangement joins TRBV19 to TRBJ2-3; possibly TRBD1 or TRBD2 for D (5 bases each). Germline CDR1 and CDR2: LNHDA and SQIVND (reference sequence). CDR3 length: 17 amino acids. V was shortened by 6 bases and J by 7 bases, with 26 bases between the two germline ends. CDR3 sequence reads: CASSPRDPFYPDYTQYF. The DNA of the CDR3 is TGTGCCAGTAGCCCTCGGGACCCTTTCTATCCGGACTATACGCAGTATTTT.

This clone was counted a single time. The chain employs TRBV5-1 and TRBJ1-1, with D tentatively TRBD1 (5 bases). CDR3 size: 14 residues. The germline V gene has CDR1 SGHRS and CDR2 YFSETQ. Trimming removed 6 bases at V and 5 bases at J, with 17 bases between. As DNA, the CDR3 is TGCGCCAGCACCCTACAGGCGGTGATGACTGAAGCTTTCTTT. Translating it yields CASTLQAVMTEAFF.

This chain uses TRBV9 with TRBJ1-1; a weak D match, TRBD1 (5 bases). The germline V gene has CDR1 SGDLS and CDR2 YYNGEE. V was clipped by 3 bases and J by 11 bases, with 14 bases between them. There are 12 residues in the CDR3. The CDR3 coding sequence is TGTGCCAGCAGCGCAGGGTCATCGGGCGCTTTCTTT. Its translation is CASSAGSSGAFF.